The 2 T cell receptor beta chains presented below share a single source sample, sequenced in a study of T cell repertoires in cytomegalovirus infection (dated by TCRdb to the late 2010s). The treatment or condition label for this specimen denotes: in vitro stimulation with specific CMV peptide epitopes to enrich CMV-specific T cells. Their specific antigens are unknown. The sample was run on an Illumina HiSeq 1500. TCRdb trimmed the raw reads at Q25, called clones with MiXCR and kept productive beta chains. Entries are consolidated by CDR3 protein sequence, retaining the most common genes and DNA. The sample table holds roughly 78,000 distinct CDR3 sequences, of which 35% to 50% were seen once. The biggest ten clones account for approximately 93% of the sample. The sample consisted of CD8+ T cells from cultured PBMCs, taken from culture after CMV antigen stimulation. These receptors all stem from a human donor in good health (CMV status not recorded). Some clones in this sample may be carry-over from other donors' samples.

The CDR3 DNA follows: TGTGCCAGCAGCCCTTACATACAGGGGGCATCAACCGGGGAGCTGTTTTTT. Amino acids: CASSPYIQGASTGELFF. V and J are TRBV7-6 and TRBJ2-2; 9 positions match TRBD1. CDR1 is SGHVS, CDR2 FNYEAQ, per germline. Trimming removed 5 bases from V and 5 bases from J; junction bases left unmatched: 12. The CDR3 consists of 17 residues.

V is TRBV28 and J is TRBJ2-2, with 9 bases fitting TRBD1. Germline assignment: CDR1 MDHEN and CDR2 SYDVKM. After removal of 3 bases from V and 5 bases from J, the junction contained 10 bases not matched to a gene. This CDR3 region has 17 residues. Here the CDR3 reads CASSFHRDRVVTGELFF. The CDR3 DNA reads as TGTGCCAGCAGTTTCCACCGGGACAGGGTCGTAACCGGGGAGCTGTTTTTT.